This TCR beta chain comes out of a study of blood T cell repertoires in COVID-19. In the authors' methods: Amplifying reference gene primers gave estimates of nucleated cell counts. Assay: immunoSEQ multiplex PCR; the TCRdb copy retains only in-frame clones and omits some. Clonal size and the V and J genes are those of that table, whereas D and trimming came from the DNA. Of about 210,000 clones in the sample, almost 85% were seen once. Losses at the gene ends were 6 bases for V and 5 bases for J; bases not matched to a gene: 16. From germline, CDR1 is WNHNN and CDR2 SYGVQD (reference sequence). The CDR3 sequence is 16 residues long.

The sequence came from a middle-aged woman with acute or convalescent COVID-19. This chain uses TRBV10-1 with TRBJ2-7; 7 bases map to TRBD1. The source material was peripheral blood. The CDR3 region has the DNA TGCGCCAGCAGCCCATACCGGGACAGAAACCTTAACGAGCAGTACTTC. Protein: CASSPYRDRNLNEQYF.